The source of this T cell receptor beta chain is a study of radiotherapy plus CTLA-4 blockade in lung cancer. Study-level information: Objective responses occurred in about a sixth of patients; 25% to 35% had disease control. Study findings and constraints: Reports identified early blood T cell clone dynamics, with interferon-beta, as the best response predictor. Researchers report tumor-derived TCR clones expanding in blood after radiotherapy plus ipilimumab.

Points on this clone: Its antigen is unknown.

Libraries were prepared by immunoSEQ multiplex PCR; TCRdb keeps only in-frame clonotypes and omits some of them. The sample includes some 92,000 clones, around 86% of them seen just once. V shed 0 bases, J shed 7 bases, and the junction held 4 bases outside the gene matches. Germline CDR1 is SGDLS and CDR2 is YYNGEE. This CDR3 contains 14 residues. Receiving focal radiation plus CTLA-4 blockade with ipilimumab were patients who had chemo-refractory metastatic non-small-cell lung cancer. The TCR comes from a human donor with non-small cell lung cancer who had a partial response to radiotherapy plus ipilimumab. The chain employs TRBV9 and TRBJ1-5; 7 bases align to TRBD1. The sample was peripheral blood, taken from a patient treated with radiotherapy plus ipilimumab. The CDR3 reads CASSVDGQAQPQHF. As DNA, the CDR3 is TGTGCCAGCAGCGTAGACGGACAGGCGCAGCCCCAGCATTTT.